The 6 T cell receptor beta chains below all came from one sample that was sequenced in a study of spatial heterogeneity in lung cancer. Study results and caveats: Counts of expanded intratumoral alpha and beta TCRs tracked tumor mutation counts.

TCRdb used MiXCR to reprocess the 5' RACE reads, holding one entry per CDR3 protein. The repertoire holds 7,200 or so distinct CDR3 sequences, with more than 10% as singletons. Which antigens these TCRs recognize remains unknown. Time point given: sample taken at primary tumor resection. The sequenced sample was lung tumor tissue, obtained at surgery. Receptors were obtained from a male donor with early-stage non-small cell lung cancer.

This clonotype was found many times. V is TRBV28 and J is TRBJ2-7; 8 nucleotides agree with TRBD1. This CDR3 is 13 amino acids long. Germline V gene lookup returns CDR1 MDHEN and CDR2 SYDVKM. J lost 5 bases, V lost 6 bases, and 6 bases had no gene match. The CDR3 loop is CASRLTGENEQYF. As DNA, the CDR3 is TGTGCCAGCAGACTGACAGGGGAGAACGAGCAGTACTTC.

This clonotype is medium-sized. The chain is built from TRBV3-1 and TRBJ1-2; weak D call: TRBD1 (6 bases). The CDR3 is 15 amino acids. Germline lookup yields CDR1 LGHDT and CDR2 YNNKEL (reference sequence). V was clipped by 0 bases and J by 6 bases, with 14 bases between them. DNA of the CDR3: TGTGCCAGCAGCCAAGATCCGGCGGGGGCAGATGGCTACACCTTC. Translating gives CASSQDPAGADGYTF.

This clonotype is judged medium-sized. This chain connects TRBV12-3 or TRBV12-4 to TRBJ1-3; D might be TRBD1 (6 bases). The germline V and J ends were trimmed by 8 bases and 6 bases, with 14 bases remaining between them. This CDR3 is built from 13 residues. The CDR3 loop is CASRTGMENTIYF. The CDR3 DNA reads TGTGCCAGCCGTACAGGGATGGAAAACACCATATATTTT.

The rearrangement joins TRBV7-2 to TRBJ2-5, with 12 bases aligning to TRBD2. The V gene's germline CDR1 is SGHTA and CDR2 FQGNSA. This CDR3 has 16 residues. The V gene end was trimmed by 5 bases and the J gene end by 5 bases; junction bases not matched to a gene: 9. CDR3 in DNA: TGTGCCAGCAGCCGTCGACTAGCGGGAGCGCGGGAGACCCAGTACTTC. It specifies CASSRRLAGARETQYF.

This clonotype was seen repeatedly, ten times or more. V gene TRBV6-5 combines with J gene TRBJ2-5; TRBD2 matches at 8 bases. Germline lookup yields CDR1 MNHEY and CDR2 SVGAGI. This CDR3 is built from 16 residues. J was trimmed by 2 bases and V by 5 bases; bases with no gene match: 10. The CDR3, as DNA: TGTGCCAGCAGTCGGGGGGGGGCGTGGAAACAAGAGACCCAGTACTTC. This codes for CASSRGGAWKQETQYF.

CDR3 region: CASSLLAGPYNEQFF. The DNA of the CDR3 is TGTGCCAGCAGCCTTTTAGCGGGGCCCTACAATGAGCAGTTCTTC. This rearrangement joins TRBV3-1 to TRBJ2-1; the match to TRBD2 covers 8 bases. Germline CDR1 is LGHDT and CDR2 is YNNKEL (reference sequence). CDR3 length: 15 residues. The V segment lost 4 bases and the J segment 2 bases; nucleotides outside the gene matches: 4.